This TCR beta chain was recorded in a study of cytomegalovirus exposure and HLA in healthy donors. The sample holds one count of this clone. The J segment lost 2 bases and the V segment lost 5 bases, leaving 3 bases of the junction unmatched. The CDR3 is 15 residues long. The germline V gene encodes CDR1 SGHNT and CDR2 YENEEA. TCRdb keeps only in-frame clones here, not all; method: immunoSEQ multiplex PCR. The sample has about 150,000 clones; 85% to 90% are singletons. Sequencing was performed on PBMCs. The receptor was derived from a woman aged 18-35 years in good health and CMV-seropositive. The chain has TRBV11-3 and TRBJ2-1; 10 nucleotides agree with TRBD2. For the CDR3, the DNA is TGTGCCAGCAGCCCCAGCGGGAGGGCCTACAATGAGCAGTTCTTC. Its protein product is CASSPSGRAYNEQFF.